This record looks at one T cell receptor beta chain sequence and its context. The antigen remains unidentified. V shed 4 bases and J 10 bases; nucleotides not matched to a gene: 3. Germline CDR1 is MNHEY and CDR2 is SVGAGI. The CDR3 length is 13 residues. The data originate from a study of T cells in Graves' hyperthyroidism and ophthalmopathy. Authors of the study amplified TCR beta CDR3 regions from RNA transcripts. HTBI primers were the set used in a first-round RT-PCR of the TCR CDR3. TCRdb reprocessed the multiplex PCR reads via MiXCR and lists one record per CDR3 protein. The data show roughly 840,000 distinct CDR3 sequences, with roughly 37% seen just once and 7% to 10% held by the top ten. Stable hyperthyroidism: no ophthalmopathy progression over 18 months of follow-up. Newly diagnosed hyperthyroidism patients aged 18 to 65 years had disease lasting under 2 months. Study-wide points: With a median lead of around 5.9 months before onset, the model predicted ophthalmopathy.

The material sequenced was blood. The origin of this receptor is a man in his late teens or twenties with Graves' hyperthyroidism. This chain links TRBV6-5 with TRBJ2-3, with 12 positions matching TRBD2. The CDR3 sequence: CASSSGLAGSQYF. The CDR3 bases are TGTGCCAGCAGTTCTGGACTAGCGGGGTCGCAGTATTTT.